One and the same sample provided the 10 T cell receptor beta chains below, sequenced in a study of T cells after yellow fever vaccination. TCRdb re-called the 5' RACE reads through MiXCR, storing one row per CDR3 protein. The sample includes 170,000 or so distinct CDR3 sequences, approximately 6.2% of them seen just once. Source: CD4+ T cells sorted from PBMCs, taken on the day of the first yellow fever vaccination. Receptors were obtained from a man between 18 and 29 years old who received the YFV17D yellow fever vaccine.

This rearrangement joins TRBV5-1 to TRBJ2-3; TRBD2 might be the D (6 bases). Germline assignment: CDR1 SGHRS and CDR2 YFSETQ. The V and J ends lost 6 bases and 8 bases respectively, with 25 bases between them. The CDR3 totals 16 residues. The CDR3 here is CASTLEGVGEVGTQYF. Written as DNA, the CDR3 is TGCGCCAGCACCCTGGAGGGTGTAGGGGAGGTTGGTACGCAGTATTTT. The variable domain in full, with the rest retrieved from reference TRBV5-1 and TRBJ2-3, is KAGVTQTPRYLIKTRGQQVTLSCSPISGHRSVSWYQQTPGQGLQFLFEYFSETQRNKGNFPGRFSGRQFSNSRSEMNVSTLELGDSALYLCASTLEGVGEVGTQYFGPGTRLTVL.

The chain links TRBV12-3 or TRBV12-4 to TRBJ2-6; D is unclear. This CDR3 comprises 16 residues. V was cut by 5 bases and J by 0 bases, with 11 bases left in between. The CDR3 region is CASSPRTGSGANVLTF. The CDR3 DNA reads as TGTGCCAGCAGTCCCCGGACCGGCTCTGGGGCCAACGTCCTGACTTTC.

In this sample, this clonotype turned up a few times. This chain's CDR3 is CSARAQYGYTF. CDR3 in DNA: TGCAGTGCTAGGGCCCAGTATGGCTACACCTTC. This sequence joins TRBV20-1 and TRBJ1-2; D remains unclear. Trimming took off 3 bases at V and 5 bases at J, with 7 bases between the two ends. The germline V gene has CDR1 DFQATT and CDR2 SNEGSKA (reference sequence). CDR3 size: 11 residues.

The sample holds many counts of this clonotype. The chain combines TRBV7-2 with TRBJ2-3; TRBD1 matches 8 bases. Germline V CDR1 and CDR2: SGHTA, FQGNSA. Losses at the gene ends were 5 bases for V and 2 bases for J; bases not matched to a gene: 9. This CDR3 contains 16 residues. CDR3: CASSLEHRGFTDTQYF. CDR3 nucleotide sequence: TGTGCCAGCAGCCTCGAACACAGGGGGTTCACAGATACGCAGTATTTT.

The chain combines TRBV5-1 with TRBJ2-2; D gene unclear. Germline V gene lookup returns CDR1 SGHRS and CDR2 YFSETQ. The V end was cut by 6 bases, the J end by 0 bases, with 12 bases between. The CDR3 is made up of 15 amino acids. CDR3 coding DNA: TGCGCCAGCAAAGACCAGCTCGCGAACACCGGGGAGCTGTTTTTT. It specifies CASKDQLANTGELFF.

This clonotype was observed at least ten times. V gene TRBV7-3 combines with J gene TRBJ2-5, with 11 nucleotides matching TRBD2. Germline V CDR1 and CDR2: SGHTA, FQGTGA. V shed 5 bases and J 5 bases; nucleotides not matched to a gene: 7. This CDR3 has 15 amino acids. The CDR3 here is CASSKTSGEWETQYF. CDR3 DNA: TGTGCCAGCAGCAAGACTAGCGGGGAATGGGAGACCCAGTACTTC.

This clonotype came up a few times. The J gene is TRBJ1-2, the V gene TRBV4-1; 8 bases match TRBD1. This CDR3 region has 15 residues. V lost 5 bases, J lost 6 bases, and 11 bases stayed unmatched. Looked up from germline, CDR1 is MGHRA and CDR2 is YSYEKL. The CDR3 coding sequence is TGCGCCAGCAGCTCACCAGGGGGCCCGCCCCATGGCTACACCTTC. Encoded protein: CASSSPGGPPHGYTF.

This clonotype was seen ten or more times. The chain links TRBV30 to TRBJ2-5; no clear D. Germline V gene data show CDR1 as GTSNPN and CDR2 as SVGIG (reference sequence). The germline V and J ends were trimmed by 3 bases and 3 bases, with 11 bases remaining between them. CDR3 length: 13 residues. CDR3 sequence reads: CAWRGAAEETQYF. DNA of the CDR3: TGTGCCTGGAGAGGCGCAGCTGAAGAGACCCAGTACTTC.

This clonotype was counted only a few times. The chain carries TRBV6-5 and TRBJ2-7, with TRBD1 identical over 7 bases. J gave up 4 bases and V 1 base, and 4 bases lay outside the gene matches. The CDR3 covers 14 residues. CDR1 MNHEY and CDR2 SVGAGI come from the germline V gene. CDR3 region: CASSYWDSGYEQYF. As DNA, the CDR3 is TGTGCCAGCAGTTACTGGGACAGTGGGTACGAGCAGTACTTC.

Of note for this clonotype: An end of the junction does not agree with germline; a read error may underlie this. The J gene is TRBJ2-4, the V gene TRBV20-1; no reliable D call. Looked up from germline, CDR1 is DFQATT and CDR2 is SNEGSKA (reference sequence). CDR3 size: 13 residues. Here the CDR3 DNA reads TGCGGTGCTATCAGCTTAGCCAAAAACATTCAGTACTTC. Protein: CGAISLAKNIQYF.